The source of this T cell receptor beta chain is a study of blood T cell repertoires in COVID-19 (dated by TCRdb to 2018 to 2021). Some background on the complete study: The collaborator samples originated in the United States, Italy and Spain and spanned the acute and convalescent phases of COVID-19. The material from the prospective study consisted of cDNA or gDNA derived from T cells, B-cell-depleted T cells, or PBMCs. The dataset comprised deeply sampled blood TCRbeta repertoires from subjects exposed to, actively infected with, or recovered from COVID-19. A freely available public database, intended as a resource for researchers studying the immune response to SARS-CoV-2, is where the repertoires were released. The samples were drawn from two sources: the first 160 participants of the ongoing ImmuneRACE study, and over 950 subjects contributed by 6 global collaborators. Nearly every sample came with metadata listing a de-identified subject ID, COVID-19 status, age in years and sex. HLA class I and class II types, where available, came from metadata supplied by the sample provider rather than from assay-based typing.

As to this clone: Its antigen remains undetermined. The input lacks base qualities; no much larger clone sits a single base away.

TCRbeta CDR3 regions were amplified from genomic DNA using the immunoSEQ Assay, a bias-controlled multiplex PCR. In the authors' own workflow: The number of nucleated cells in each sample was estimated by amplification of reference gene primers within the assay. To quantify the absolute abundance of each unique TCRbeta CDR3 rearrangement, sequence reads were collapsed and filtered. For each sample, productive Simpson clonality was calculated as the square root of Simpson's diversity index across productive rearrangements. In TCRdb, the immuneACCESS table is reduced to in-frame sequences with V and J assigned. These tables do not hold every clone; where another copy was compared, an unresolved V gene accounts for under half, and the others remain unexplained. V, J and clone size reflect that table, while D and trimming were determined from the DNA. Recorded for this sample are about 330,000 clones; 80% to 90% of them occurred a single time. The top ten clones comprise under 6% of the sample.

General conclusions and limits of the study: How much clinical and demographic metadata was included differed by source and by participant, and the metadata was provided uncurated.

Germline trimming amounts to 4 bases on V and 8 bases on J, with 7 as the count of junction bases outside the gene matches. Taken from the germline V gene (reference sequence), the CDR1 and CDR2 loops are SEHNR and FQNEAQ. Its CDR3 holds 13 amino acids, cysteine through phenylalanine. Only the CDR3 region is kept as DNA, spanning 39 bases read in frame from base 1. Enrolling through a virtual design, the prospective study's participants ranged in age from roughly 18 to 89 years and lived across some 23 United States geographic areas. In the prospective study, participants were assigned to cohorts based on the clinical history participants reported in a screening survey and a study questionnaire. Recovered participants in ImmuneRACE Cohort 3 were defined by two consecutive negative NP/OP PCR tests, clearance by a healthcare professional, or resolution of symptoms. Mobile phlebotomists in the prospective study collected whole blood, serum and a nasopharyngeal or oropharyngeal swab from every participant. Additional blood draws and questionnaires over an approximately two-month period could optionally be provided by prospective study participants. Blood samples from the prospective study were shipped frozen or at room temperature prior to DNA extraction.

The clonotype comes from a man aged 25-45 years who had recovered from COVID-19. The sequenced sample consisted of PBMCs or T cells enriched from blood (not recorded which). The sequence is built from TRBV7-9 and TRBJ1-1, with 7 bases matching TRBD1. CDR3 reads: CASSYSAGGEAFF. The bases are TGTGCCAGCAGCTACAGCGCAGGGGGAGAAGCTTTCTTT.